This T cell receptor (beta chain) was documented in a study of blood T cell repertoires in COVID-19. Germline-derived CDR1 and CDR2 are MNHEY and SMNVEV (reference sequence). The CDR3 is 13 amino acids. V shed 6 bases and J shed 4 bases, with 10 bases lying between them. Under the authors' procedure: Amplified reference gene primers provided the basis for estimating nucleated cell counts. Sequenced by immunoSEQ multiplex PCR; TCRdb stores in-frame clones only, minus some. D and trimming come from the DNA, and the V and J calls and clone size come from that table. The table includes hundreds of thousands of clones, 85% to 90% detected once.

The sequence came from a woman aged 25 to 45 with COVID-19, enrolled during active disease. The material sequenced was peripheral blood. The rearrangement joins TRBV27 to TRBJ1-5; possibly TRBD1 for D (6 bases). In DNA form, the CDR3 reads TGTGCCAGCAGGTGGGGACAAAATCAGCCCCAGCATTTT. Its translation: CASRWGQNQPQHF.